These 28 T cell receptor beta chains were all obtained from the same sample, sequenced in a study of blood T cell repertoires in COVID-19. Sequenced by immunoSEQ multiplex PCR; TCRdb stores in-frame clones only, minus some. The sample carries some 300,000 clones, 90% recorded once. The source material was peripheral blood. These receptors came from a woman aged 40 to 50 with COVID-19, enrolled during active disease.

The chain combines TRBV7-8 with TRBJ2-3; weak D call: TRBD2 (6 bases). The CDR3 loop spans 17 amino acids. Trimming stripped 4 bases from V and 0 bases from J, with 17 bases between. Germline V gene sequence: CDR1 SGHVS, CDR2 FQNEAQ. CDR3 coding DNA: TGTGCCAGCAGCTCGCTTGGTTGGCGGGGTAGCACAGATACGCAGTATTTT. Its translation is CASSSLGWRGSTDTQYF.

The J gene is TRBJ2-5, the V gene TRBV28; tentative D call: TRBD1 (6 bases). Germline V lookup: CDR1 MDHEN, CDR2 SYDVKM. This CDR3 spans 17 amino acids. V was shortened by 4 bases and J by 0 bases, with 18 bases between the two germline ends. CDR3 amino acids: CASSSTYRETYQETQYF. CDR3 sequence (DNA): TGTGCCAGCAGTTCGACCTACAGGGAAACGTACCAAGAGACCCAGTACTTC.

J is TRBJ1-2 and V is TRBV24-1; a possible D gene is TRBD1 (5 bases). The CDR3 loop spans 12 amino acids. CDR1 is KGHDR, CDR2 SFDVKD, per germline. Trimming removed 0 bases at V and 13 bases at J, with 11 bases between. This CDR3 reads CATSDLGGVFTF. CDR3 coding DNA: TGTGCCACCAGTGATTTGGGAGGGGTGTTCACCTTC.

The chain employs TRBV28 and TRBJ2-3; a possible D gene is TRBD1 (6 bases). Germline CDR1 MDHEN, CDR2 SYDVKM. The CDR3 runs to 14 residues. V was cut by 7 bases and J by 1 base, with 12 bases left in between. CDR3: CASNTDRRTDTQYF. Here the CDR3 DNA reads TGTGCCAGCAACACCGACAGGCGCACAGATACGCAGTATTTT.

In this sample, this clone turned up once. The chain joins TRBV27 to TRBJ1-4; D remains unclear. The CDR3 runs 14 residues. Germline-derived CDR1 and CDR2 are MNHEY and SMNVEV (reference sequence). The V end was cut by 5 bases, the J end by 2 bases, with 9 bases between. CDR3 amino acids: CASSRQATNEKLFF. CDR3 sequence (DNA): TGTGCCAGCAGTCGGCAGGCGACTAATGAAAAACTGTTTTTT.

The chain is built from TRBV21-1 and TRBJ1-4; the D segment call TRBD1 is taken from the table without a DNA check. TRBV21-1 is labeled a pseudogene. The CDR3 covers 14 residues. CDR3 protein: CAILHRVIGEKLFF. CDR3 in DNA: TGTGCCATTCTACACAGGGTAATAGGGGAAAAACTGTTTTTT.

V gene TRBV12-5 combines with J gene TRBJ1-1, with TRBD1 identical over 8 bases. This CDR3 comprises 12 residues. The J segment lost 11 bases and the V segment lost 6 bases, leaving 8 bases of the junction unmatched. Germline V gene data show CDR1 as LGHNT and CDR2 as FRNRAP. The CDR3 protein is CASGQTGVRAFF. CDR3 coding DNA: TGTGCTAGTGGCCAGACAGGGGTAAGGGCTTTCTTT.

The chain links TRBV2 to TRBJ2-3; the match to TRBD2 covers 10 bases. The CDR3 spans 21 residues. The V and J ends lost 1 base and 0 bases, in that order; junction bases with no gene match: 16. Germline CDR1 SNHLY, CDR2 FYNNEI. The chain's CDR3 is CASSEEGGRGLAASSTDTQYF. The CDR3 DNA follows: TGTGCCAGCAGTGAAGAAGGGGGGAGAGGACTAGCGGCTTCTAGCACAGATACGCAGTATTTT.

The chain recombines TRBV7-3 with TRBJ2-2, with TRBD1 matching over 7 bases. CDR3 length equals 15 residues. CDR1 and CDR2 (germline): SGHTA, FQGTGA. The ends lost 4 bases at V and 4 bases at J; junction bases unmatched: 6. CDR3 DNA sequence: TGTGCCAGCAGCTCCTTGACAGGGACCACCGGGGAGCTGTTTTTT. The encoded protein is CASSSLTGTTGELFF.

This chain connects TRBV30 to TRBJ1-1, with a tentative D call TRBD1 (5 bases). This CDR3 has 12 amino acids. Germline V gene sequence: CDR1 GTSNPN, CDR2 SVGIG (reference sequence). Trimming cost V 4 bases and J 6 bases, with 12 bases left between them. The CDR3 reads CAWTGIRPEAFF. In DNA form, the CDR3 reads TGTGCCTGGACAGGGATCAGACCTGAAGCTTTCTTT.

This chain connects TRBV11-2 to TRBJ1-5; possible D gene TRBD1, 6 bases. This CDR3 region has 14 residues. Trimming left V 5 bases short and J 3 bases short, with 11 bases between. Germline lookup yields CDR1 SGHAT and CDR2 FQNNGV. The CDR3 loop reads CASSPPGVNQPQHF. In nucleotides, the CDR3 is TGTGCCAGCAGCCCACCAGGGGTCAATCAGCCCCAGCATTTT.

The chain couples TRBV18 to TRBJ1-1; D is perhaps TRBD1 (5 bases). The V end lost 5 bases, the J end lost 1 base, and 14 bases lay between the germline ends. CDR3 length: 15 residues. From germline, CDR1 is KGHSH and CDR2 LQKENI. The CDR3 protein is CASSSRVTGNTEAFF. In DNA form, the CDR3 reads TGTGCCAGCTCATCCAGGGTTACGGGGAACACTGAAGCTTTCTTT.

The rearrangement uses TRBV6-5 and TRBJ1-5; weak D call: TRBD1 (6 bases). The length of the CDR3 is 14 residues. V was shortened by 6 bases and J by 5 bases, with 14 bases between the two germline ends. Germline CDR1 is MNHEY and CDR2 is SVGAGI. CDR3 bases: TGTGCCAGCAGACTGACAGGCCATGATCAGCCCCAGCATTTT. Translation gives CASRLTGHDQPQHF.

This chain connects TRBV13 to TRBJ1-2; 10 nucleotides align to TRBD1. V lost 1 base and J lost 8; bases outside the gene matches: 10. The CDR3 covers 16 residues. Germline CDR1 PRHDT, CDR2 FYEKMQ (reference sequence). CDR3 nucleotides: TGTGCCAGCAGCTTAGATGGGACAGGGGTGGCGGAAGGCTACACCTTC. This gives the protein CASSLDGTGVAEGYTF.

The V call is TRBV28, the J call TRBJ1-5; D is unresolved. Germline CDR1 is MDHEN and CDR2 is SYDVKM. Trimming shortened V by 2 bases and J by 5 bases, and 4 bases separated the two germline ends. The CDR3 is 12 residues long. The CDR3, as DNA: TGTGCCAGCAGTTTAGTCTATCAGCCCCAGCATTTT. As protein: CASSLVYQPQHF. The full variable domain, completed using reference TRBV28 and TRBJ1-5, is DVKVTQSSRYLVKRTGEKVFLECVQDMDHENMFWYRQDPGLGLRLIYFSYDVKMKEKGDIPEGYSVSREKKERFSLILESASTNQTSMYLCASSLVYQPQHFGDGTRLSIL.

The chain employs TRBV19 and TRBJ1-2, with TRBD1 identical over 7 bases. In germline, CDR1 is LNHDA, CDR2 SQIVND (reference sequence). This CDR3 spans 16 amino acids. V lost 3 bases, J lost 5 bases, and 12 bases stayed unmatched. CDR3: CASSIQPGQWLYGYTF. DNA for the CDR3: TGTGCCAGTAGTATTCAACCGGGACAGTGGTTATATGGCTACACCTTC.

The chain joins TRBV27 to TRBJ2-5; 8 nucleotides align to TRBD1. Germline CDR1 and CDR2: MNHEY and SMNVEV (reference sequence). CDR3 length: 15 amino acids. Unmatched junction bases numbered 11, after V lost 7 bases and J lost 4 bases. The CDR3 sequence is CASTVSGQEGETQYF. The DNA of the CDR3 is TGTGCCAGCACAGTTTCGGGACAGGAGGGAGAGACCCAGTACTTC.

The chain is built from TRBV6-5 and TRBJ2-2; 8 bases match TRBD2. The CDR3 is 15 residues long. Germline assignment: CDR1 MNHEY and CDR2 SVGAGI. V was clipped by 8 bases and J by 4 bases; unmatched bases: 9. CDR3 sequence: CASSAGTRVTGELFF. The CDR3, as DNA: TGTGCCAGCTCTGCGGGGACTAGAGTCACCGGGGAGCTGTTTTTT.

J is TRBJ1-1 and V is TRBV9; the D gene is possibly TRBD1 (5 bases). V was pared by 0 bases and J by 6 bases, with 9 bases between. The CDR3 totals 13 residues. From germline, CDR1 is SGDLS and CDR2 YYNGEE. The CDR3 spells CASSVVRGAEAFF. The CDR3 coding sequence is TGTGCCAGCAGCGTAGTAAGGGGCGCTGAAGCTTTCTTT.

This chain links TRBV28 with TRBJ1-3; D remains unclear. Per germline, CDR1 MDHEN and CDR2 SYDVKM. The CDR3 runs 16 residues. V dropped 5 bases and J dropped 2 bases, with 16 bases sitting between them. The CDR3 nucleotides read TGTGCCAGCAGTCCCGTCCTCGGGAGGCCTGGAAACACCATATATTTT. This gives the protein CASSPVLGRPGNTIYF.

The genes are TRBV24-1 and TRBJ1-2; D is unclear. The CDR3 totals 14 residues. V was cut by 1 base and J by 4 bases, with 9 bases left in between. Per the germline V gene, CDR1 is KGHDR and CDR2 is SFDVKD. This CDR3 is CATSDFPLSYGYTF. CDR3 coding DNA: TGTGCCACCAGTGATTTTCCCCTTAGCTATGGCTACACCTTC.

The gene calls are TRBV27 and TRBJ2-7; D possibly corresponds to TRBD2 (7 bases). Germline V CDR1 and CDR2: MNHEY, SMNVEV (reference sequence). The CDR3 loop spans 14 amino acids. V lost 3 bases, J lost 2 bases, and 11 bases lay in between. The chain's CDR3 is CASSLGRGPYEQYF. The DNA of the CDR3 is TGTGCCAGCAGTTTGGGGCGGGGGCCCTACGAGCAGTACTTC.

The J gene is TRBJ2-2, the V gene TRBV7-3; 10 nucleotides line up with TRBD1. The CDR3 runs 14 residues. V gave up 5 bases and J gave up 5 bases; unmatched junction bases: 2. Germline V gene lookup returns CDR1 SGHTA and CDR2 FQGTGA. CDR3 sequence reads: CASSMGQGTGELFF. CDR3 bases: TGTGCCAGCAGCATGGGACAGGGGACCGGGGAGCTGTTTTTT.

This rearrangement joins TRBV15 to TRBJ1-4, with TRBD1 matching over 8 bases. Germline CDR1 reads LNHNV; CDR2 reads YYDKDF (reference sequence). The CDR3 has 16 amino acids. Germline trimming cut 5 bases from V and 3 bases from J; bases unmatched to any gene: 8. The DNA of the CDR3 is TGTGCCACCAGCTTCCCGGGACAGGCTCCTAATGAAAAACTGTTTTTT. Amino acids: CATSFPGQAPNEKLFF. Combining the CDR3 with reference TRBV15 and TRBJ1-4 gives the whole variable domain DAMVIQNPRYQVTQFGKPVTLSCSQTLNHNVMYWYQQKSSQAPKLLFHYYDKDFNNEADTPDNFQSRRPNTSFCFLDIRSPGLGDTAMYLCATSFPGQAPNEKLFFGSGTQLSVL.

This chain uses TRBV20-1 with TRBJ1-1; a weak D match, TRBD1 (5 bases). V was trimmed by 6 bases and J by 5 bases, leaving 10 bases between them. The CDR3 covers 11 residues. Germline-derived CDR1 and CDR2 are DFQATT and SNEGSKA (reference sequence). This CDR3 is CSANRGTEAFF. CDR3 bases: TGCAGTGCCAACCGGGGGACTGAAGCTTTCTTT.

The genes are TRBV4-2 and TRBJ2-3, with 9 bases fitting TRBD2. The V gene end was trimmed by 2 bases and the J gene end by 4 bases; junction bases not matched to a gene: 10. CDR1 LGHNA and CDR2 YNFKEQ come from the germline V gene. The CDR3 spans 17 residues. In nucleotides, the CDR3 is TGTGCCAGCAGCCAACTGGCGGGGGGGCCGAGCGCAGATACGCAGTATTTT. Translated: CASSQLAGGPSADTQYF.

This chain connects TRBV28 to TRBJ2-1, with 8 bases matching TRBD2. The CDR3 spans 16 residues. Germline V CDR1 and CDR2: MDHEN, SYDVKM. Unmatched junction bases numbered 9, after V lost 4 bases and J lost 4 bases. This chain's CDR3 is CASSSTGGVLYNEQFF. The CDR3 nucleotides read TGTGCCAGCAGTTCGACCGGGGGGGTCCTTTACAATGAGCAGTTCTTC.

The genes are TRBV9 and TRBJ1-3; TRBD1 aligns across 8 bases. Trimming removed 2 bases from V and 2 bases from J; junction bases left unmatched: 9. CDR3 length: 17 residues. Germline CDR1 is SGDLS and CDR2 is YYNGEE. The CDR3 DNA is TGTGCCAGCAGCGTGACCCCGACAGGGGTACCTGGAAACACCATATATTTT. Residues: CASSVTPTGVPGNTIYF.